Listed below are T cell receptor beta chains from one sample, sequenced in a study of T cells in Graves' hyperthyroidism and ophthalmopathy. TCRdb recomputed calls from the multiplex PCR reads with MiXCR, one row per CDR3 protein. The data hold hundreds of thousands of distinct CDR3 sequences, with around a third observed a single time. Input material: blood. These receptors originate from a woman aged 40 to 55 with Graves' hyperthyroidism. Each CDR3 is given with its conserved first and last residue. The D gene is left open where the match is weak. Clone size, where shown, is once, few, many, or a class for clones that have expanded.

J gene	V gene	D gene	clone size	CDR3 length	CDR3 DNA	CDR3 protein
TRBJ1-1	TRBV12-3/TRBV12-4	-	few	14	TGTGCCAGCAGCTACCCTCCCACCGAAAGTGGAGCTTTCTTT	CASSYPPTESGAFF
TRBJ2-7	TRBV6-1	-	few	14	TGTGCCAGCAGGACCGGCGGTGAAACCTACGAGCAGTACTTC	CASRTGGETYEQYF
TRBJ1-1	TRBV10-2	-	few	12	TGCGCCAGCAAGTGGGAGGGATCTGAAGCTTTCTTT	CASKWEGSEAFF
TRBJ1-1	TRBV11-2	-	-	15	TGTGCCAGCAGCAACCGTAGGGTAAAGAGCACTGAAGCTTTCTTT	CASSNRRVKSTEAFF
TRBJ1-6	TRBV6-5	-	many	14	TGTGCCACCCAACTCAGGGAAGGGGGTTCACCCCTCCACTTT	CATQLREGGSPLHF
TRBJ2-7	TRBV7-6	TRBD1	many	13	TGTGCCAGCAGCCACGGACAGGGGGAGAACCCATACTTC	CASSHGQGENPYF
TRBJ2-5	TRBV24-1	-	-	18	TGTGCCACCAGTGATTGGAAACTCTCAGGGAGGCATACCGAGACCCAGTGCTTC	CATSDWKLSGRHTETQCF
TRBJ1-1	TRBV7-9	TRBD1	-	21	TGCGCCAGCAGCCAAGACAGACAGGGGGCAGGGCCCCACCTCTGGGACACTGAAGCTTTCTTT	CASSQDRQGAGPHLWDTEAFF
TRBJ2-2	TRBV6-1	-	once	14	TGTGCCAGCAGCCAGGGCCGGAGCACCGGGGAGCTGTTTTTT	CASSQGRSTGELFF
TRBJ1-2	TRBV6-5	TRBD1	-	15	TGTGCCAGCAGTTTTACCTCTACAGGGGGTGATGGCTACACCTTC	CASSFTSTGGDGYTF
TRBJ1-1	TRBV6-5	-	-	17	TGTGCCAGCAGTTACTCGTCCGGGGGGTCCCTCGACACTGAAGCTTTCTTT	CASSYSSGGSLDTEAFF
TRBJ1-2	TRBV19	-	many	12	TGTGCCAGCGCCGACAGAATCTATGGCTACACCTTC	CASADRIYGYTF
TRBJ1-3	TRBV10-3	-	-	16	TGTGCCATCAGTTCCCCGACGCCAAGCTCTGGAAACACCATATATTTT	CAISSPTPSSGNTIYF
TRBJ2-2	TRBV2	TRBD1	-	12	TGTGCCAGCAGTGCCGGGACAGGGGGGCTGTTTTTT	CASSAGTGGLFF